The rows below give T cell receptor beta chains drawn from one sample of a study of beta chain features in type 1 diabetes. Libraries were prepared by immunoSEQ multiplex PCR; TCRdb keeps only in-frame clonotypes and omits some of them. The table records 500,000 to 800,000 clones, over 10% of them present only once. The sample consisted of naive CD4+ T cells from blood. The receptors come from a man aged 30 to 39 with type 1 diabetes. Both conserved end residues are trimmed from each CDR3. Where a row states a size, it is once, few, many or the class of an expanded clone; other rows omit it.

ASSPPGPHSYEQY	TRBJ2-7	.	TRBV4-1
ASSLDGSTYEQY	TRBJ2-7	.	TRBV7-2
SVVVQGGDTIY	TRBJ1-3	few	TRBV29-1
ASSYTENTEAF	TRBJ1-1	few	TRBV7-9
ASSTGNTDTQY	TRBJ2-3	.	TRBV7-9
ASSDNPAQIGRVGYT	TRBJ1-2	.	TRBV6-1
ASSQASGAYNEQF	TRBJ2-1	few	TRBV14
ASSQEQANYGYT	TRBJ1-2	few	TRBV4-3
ASSIRQGRETQY	TRBJ2-5	few	TRBV11-2
AISDPAQETQY	TRBJ2-5	.	TRBV10-3
SVQGSGNTDTQY	TRBJ2-3	.	TRBV29-1